This T cell receptor beta chain emerged from a study of T cells after yellow fever vaccination (dated by TCRdb to 2018 to 2020). As for the study more broadly: Libraries from fractions with low cell numbers were prepared with the SMART-Seq v4 Ultra Low Input RNA kit. Blood samples were taken at several timepoints before and after primary and secondary immunization, and bulk PBMC replicates and cell subsets were isolated. Bulk TCR alpha and beta repertoires were sequenced longitudinally to track T-cell clones before and after primary and booster YFV17D yellow fever vaccination. Two healthy male donors, one aged 18 to 30 and one aged 30 to 40 years, made up the cohort.

As regards this clonotype: Its antigen is still unknown. No much larger clonotype is one base removed from it; base qualities were not supplied.

The treatment or condition label of this sample denotes: live attenuated yellow fever vaccine strain. PBMCs were isolated from peripheral blood using a standard Ficoll-Paque protocol. Dynabeads CD4 and CD8 positive selection kits were used to isolate the CD4 and CD8 T-cell fractions. RNA was extracted with TriZol from bulk PBMCs, CD4 and CD8 fractions, and dextramer-positive and dextramer-negative fractions. The sequencer was an Illumina NovaSeq 6000. TCR cDNA was synthesized by 5'RACE template switching, which introduced a universal primer site and unique molecular identifiers. Priming of cDNA synthesis was performed from both the TCR alpha and TCR beta constant segments. Libraries were amplified in two PCR steps, with sample barcodes and sequencing adapters added in the second step. Sequencing of the libraries was done on either Illumina HiSeq 2500 (2x100 bp) or NovaSeq (2x150 bp). Concerning the study's data processing: MIGEC was used to demultiplex reads and collapse the reads into UMI consensus sequences, and MiXCR was used for V(D)J alignment. Vaccine-responding clonotypes were defined with edgeR using replicate PBMC samples, requiring FDR below 0.01 and a log2 fold change above 5 up to day 15. CD4 or CD8 identity was assigned to each bulk clonotype according to whether the clonotype was present at higher abundance in the sequenced CD4 repertoire or the sequenced CD8 repertoire. Using fastp trimming at Q25 and MiXCR clonotype assembly, TCRdb reanalyzed the public sequencing data and kept in-frame beta chains. Records with the same CDR3 protein are collapsed into one entry carrying the most frequent genes and DNA. TCRdb's processing, not the authors', yielded these V and J calls. A total of 95,000 to 150,000 distinct CDR3 sequences appear in this sample, more than 7.5% of them only once. The ten most abundant clones make up 40% of the sample.

Ends trimmed: V by 5 bases, J by 7 bases; bases unmatched to a gene: 4. There are 12 amino acids in the CDR3, from cysteine to phenylalanine inclusive. CDR3 DNA only is kept here, 36 bases in frame from base 1. Based on the germline V gene (reference sequence), the CDR1 and CDR2 sequences are MNHNY and SVGAGI. Beyond this particular receptor, the publication reports: Compared with the primary T-cell response, the secondary T-cell response was faster but weaker, reaching its peak on day 5 rather than on day 15. FACS-sorted repertoires could contain abundant contaminating clonotypes from the bulk population, so computational filtering was required. After the booster, most clones that had expanded after primary vaccination were detected again (roughly 95% of CD4 and 70% to 90% of CD8), suggesting broad maintenance of memory. The study included only a couple of donors, which limits how far the findings can be generalized. A small share of clonotypes occurred in both CD4 and CD8 compartments, likely arising from convergent recombination.

This material consisted of CD8+ T cells sorted from PBMCs, taken on the day of the yellow fever booster vaccination. The chain is encoded by TRBV6-6 joined to TRBJ1-1, and TRBD1 aligns with 7 junction nucleotides. The TCR sequence derives from a man aged 18 to 30 who received the YFV17D yellow fever vaccine. CDR3 loop: CASSQQGDEAFF. The base sequence is TGTGCCAGCAGTCAGCAGGGGGATGAAGCTTTCTTT.